The rows below give T cell receptor beta chains drawn from one sample of a study of blood T cell repertoires in COVID-19. The method was immunoSEQ multiplex PCR; TCRdb's version includes in-frame clones alone and lacks a portion of them. Among 230,000 or so clones listed, roughly 88% were seen once. What was sequenced was PBMCs or T cells enriched from blood (not recorded which). The receptors originated from a woman aged 40 to 50 with acute COVID-19. Both conserved end residues are part of each CDR3. The D gene is left open where the match is weak. For some rows the clone size is stated as once, few or many, or as a class when expanded; others skip it.

v_gene,d_gene,j_gene,abundance,CDR3aa,CDR3nt
TRBV14,NA,TRBJ1-6,NA,CASSLGGGSNSPLHF,TGTGCCAGCAGCCTGGGAGGGGGAAGTAATTCACCCCTCCACTTT
TRBV9,NA,TRBJ1-1,NA,CASSPGMNTEAFF,TGTGCCAGCAGCCCAGGAATGAACACTGAAGCTTTCTTT
TRBV27,TRBD1,TRBJ1-1,NA,CASSSTGVNTEAFF,TGTGCCAGCAGTTCCACAGGGGTTAACACTGAAGCTTTCTTT
TRBV5-4,TRBD1,TRBJ2-7,NA,CASSFGTGSSYEQYF,TGTGCCAGCAGCTTCGGGACAGGGAGCTCCTACGAGCAGTACTTC
TRBV11-2,TRBD2,TRBJ2-6,NA,CASSRLAGAGANVLTF,TGTGCCAGCAGTCGACTAGCGGGGGCTGGGGCCAACGTCCTGACTTTC
TRBV29-1,NA,TRBJ1-2,NA,CSVEVTTVHGYTF,TGCAGCGTTGAAGTGACAACAGTCCATGGCTACACCTTC
TRBV7-9,NA,TRBJ1-5,NA,CASSDQGSQPQHF,TGTGCCAGCAGCGACCAGGGATCCCAGCCCCAGCATTTT
TRBV27,TRBD1,TRBJ1-1,NA,CASRTGPTEAFF,TGTGCCAGCCGGACAGGGCCCACTGAAGCTTTCTTT
TRBV2,NA,TRBJ1-1,NA,CASRGMAGQAFF,TGTGCCAGCAGGGGGATGGCAGGGCAAGCTTTCTTT
TRBV5-4,NA,TRBJ1-2,NA,CASSLAGHRANYGYTF,TGTGCCAGCAGCTTGGCCGGGCACAGGGCTAACTATGGCTACACCTTC
TRBV3-1/TRBV3-2,NA,TRBJ1-3,NA,CASSHPTRQYGNTIYF,TGTGCCAGCAGCCATCCTACAAGACAGTATGGAAACACCATATATTTT
TRBV6-2/TRBV6-3,TRBD1,TRBJ1-6,NA,CASSTRDRGNSPLHF,TGTGCCAGCAGTACGCGGGACAGGGGTAATTCACCCCTCCACTTT
TRBV4-1,NA,TRBJ1-2,NA,CASSQPQGNYGYTF,TGCGCCAGCAGCCAACCCCAGGGGAACTATGGCTACACCTTC
TRBV7-2,TRBD1,TRBJ1-4,NA,CASSLVAGGDEKLFF,TGTGCCAGCAGCTTAGTGGCAGGGGGCGATGAAAAACTGTTTTTT
TRBV9,NA,TRBJ2-3,NA,CASSVDGVGTQYF,TGTGCCAGCAGCGTAGATGGCGTCGGGACGCAGTATTTT
TRBV5-1,TRBD1,TRBJ2-2,NA,CASSGALQGSAGELFF,TGCGCCAGCAGCGGGGCATTACAGGGGTCAGCCGGGGAGCTGTTTTTT
TRBV6-2/TRBV6-3,NA,TRBJ1-3,once,CASSYGQTRGNTIYF,TGTGCCAGCAGTTACGGACAGACGCGTGGAAACACCATATATTTT
TRBV18,NA,TRBJ1-1,NA,CASSPSKNRKNTEAFF,TGTGCCAGCTCACCAAGTAAAAACAGGAAGAACACTGAAGCTTTCTTT
TRBV5-6,TRBD1,TRBJ2-3,NA,CASSIGTGLTDTQYF,TGTGCCAGCAGCATCGGGACAGGCCTCACAGATACGCAGTATTTT
TRBV19,NA,TRBJ1-1,few,CASSKFGNTEAFF,TGTGCCAGTAGTAAGTTCGGGAACACTGAAGCTTTCTTT
TRBV6-5,NA,TRBJ1-4,once,CASSYSTWGANEKLFF,TGTGCCAGCAGTTACTCGACGTGGGGGGCTAATGAAAAACTGTTTTTT
TRBV27,NA,TRBJ1-2,NA,CASSSRQRLNYGYTF,TGTGCCAGCAGTTCAAGACAGAGACTTAACTATGGCTACACCTTC
TRBV30,NA,TRBJ1-1,NA,CAWIGPEREAFF,TGTGCCTGGATTGGGCCCGAAAGGGAAGCTTTCTTT
TRBV15,NA,TRBJ1-5,once,CATSRGGGQQPQHF,TGTGCCACCAGCAGAGGGGGGGGGCAGCAGCCCCAGCATTTT
TRBV5-1,NA,TRBJ1-4,NA,CASSREGWRSNEKLFF,TGCGCCAGCAGCCGGGAGGGGTGGAGATCAAATGAAAAACTGTTTTTT
TRBV12-3/TRBV12-4,TRBD2,TRBJ2-1,NA,CASSNGRPNEQFF,TGTGCCAGCAGTAACGGGAGGCCCAATGAGCAGTTCTTC
TRBV7-2,TRBD1,TRBJ1-1,NA,CASSLVQGASTEAFF,TGTGCCAGCAGCTTAGTCCAGGGGGCCAGCACTGAAGCTTTCTTT
TRBV12-3/TRBV12-4,NA,TRBJ1-5,NA,CASTRQIQQPQHF,TGTGCCAGCACCCGACAGATCCAACAGCCCCAGCATTTT
TRBV7-9,NA,TRBJ1-1,NA,CASSLDELPGNTEAFF,TGTGCCAGCAGCTTAGATGAGTTGCCGGGGAACACTGAAGCTTTCTTT
TRBV3-1/TRBV3-2,TRBD1,TRBJ1-2,NA,CASSQHTGTGEANYGYTF,TGTGCCAGCAGCCAACACACCGGGACAGGGGAAGCTAACTATGGCTACACCTTC
TRBV25-1,NA,TRBJ1-1,few,CASSEGRGMNTEAFF,TGTGCCAGCAGTGAAGGTAGGGGCATGAACACTGAAGCTTTCTTT
TRBV6-2/TRBV6-3,TRBD1,TRBJ1-6,NA,CASSYSPGQRVSYNSPLHF,TGTGCCAGCAGTTACTCTCCGGGACAGAGGGTCTCCTATAATTCACCCCTCCACTTT
TRBV7-2,TRBD2,TRBJ2-5,NA,CASAGGRETQYF,TGTGCCAGCGCGGGGGGGCGGGAGACCCAGTACTTC
TRBV6-5,NA,TRBJ1-1,NA,CASSPPTETEAFF,TGTGCCAGCAGTCCCCCGACAGAGACTGAAGCTTTCTTT
TRBV19,TRBD1,TRBJ1-1,NA,CASLPTGGISYTEAFF,TGTGCCAGCCTACCGACAGGGGGAATAAGTTACACTGAAGCTTTCTTT
TRBV19,NA,TRBJ1-2,NA,CASSVQWTRGYGYTF,TGTGCCAGTAGCGTACAATGGACAAGGGGATATGGCTACACCTTC
TRBV5-6,TRBD1,TRBJ1-2,NA,CASSSSGTGGYGYTF,TGTGCCAGCAGCAGCTCCGGGACAGGCGGCTATGGCTACACCTTC
TRBV3-1/TRBV3-2,TRBD2,TRBJ2-1,NA,CASSRGTSGGYEQFF,TGTGCCAGCAGCCGGGGGACTAGCGGGGGCTATGAGCAGTTCTTC
TRBV2,NA,TRBJ1-4,NA,CASSVGGGNEKLFF,TGTGCCAGCAGTGTCGGGGGGGGCAATGAAAAACTGTTTTTT
TRBV6-5,NA,TRBJ1-2,NA,CASRGLLYGYTF,TGTGCCAGCAGAGGACTTCTCTATGGCTACACCTTC
TRBV29-1,TRBD1,TRBJ1-2,NA,CSAEGQGALGYTF,TGCAGCGCCGAAGGACAGGGGGCTCTTGGCTACACCTTC
TRBV6-2/TRBV6-3,TRBD1,TRBJ1-1,NA,CASSYPRGSNTEAFF,TGTGCCAGCAGTTACCCCAGGGGGAGCAACACTGAAGCTTTCTTT
TRBV7-6,NA,TRBJ1-1,NA,CASSAGGDLNTEAFF,TGTGCCAGCAGCGCGGGGGGGGACTTGAACACTGAAGCTTTCTTT
TRBV7-9,NA,TRBJ1-6,NA,CASSLVTENSPLHF,TGTGCCAGCAGCTTAGTAACAGAAAATTCACCCCTCCACTTT
TRBV5-4,NA,TRBJ1-1,NA,CASSPRDKQIEAFF,TGTGCCAGCAGCCCCCGGGACAAGCAAATTGAAGCTTTCTTT
TRBV5-1,TRBD1,TRBJ2-1,NA,CASSRPRDRTYYNEQFF,TGCGCCAGCAGCCGCCCGAGGGACAGGACGTACTACAATGAGCAGTTCTTC
TRBV5-5,TRBD1,TRBJ1-2,NA,CASSPDGQVNYGYTF,TGTGCCAGCAGCCCGGACGGACAGGTGAACTATGGCTACACCTTC
TRBV11-2,NA,TRBJ2-7,NA,CASSSYLHRDYEQYF,TGTGCCAGCAGCTCCTACCTCCACAGGGACTACGAGCAGTACTTC